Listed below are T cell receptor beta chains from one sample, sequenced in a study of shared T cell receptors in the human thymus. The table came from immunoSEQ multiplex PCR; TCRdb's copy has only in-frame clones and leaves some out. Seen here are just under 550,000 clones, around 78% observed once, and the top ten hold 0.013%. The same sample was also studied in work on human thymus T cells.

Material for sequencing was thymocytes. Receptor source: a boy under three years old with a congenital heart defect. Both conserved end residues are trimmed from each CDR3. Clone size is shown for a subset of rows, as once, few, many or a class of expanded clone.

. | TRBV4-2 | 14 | ASSPSGEREGYEQY
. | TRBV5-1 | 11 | ASSSGSNYGYT
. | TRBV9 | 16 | ASSHGTSGRQGFNEQF
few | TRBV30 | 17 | ACIFSQPSGRGPFREQY
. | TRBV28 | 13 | ASSLTGAVSYEQY
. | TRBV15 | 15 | ATSPTLGVAGGETQY
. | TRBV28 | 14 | ASTLNRGSPLYGYT
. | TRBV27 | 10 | ATSGRSSEQY
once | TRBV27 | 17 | ASSFYPSSGTSGANEQF
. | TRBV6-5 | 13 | ASSYSNEVNTEAF
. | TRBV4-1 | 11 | ASSLLEDQPQH
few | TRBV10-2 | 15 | ASSETGQGKGNTEAF
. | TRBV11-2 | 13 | ASSLRASASYEQY
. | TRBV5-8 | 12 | ASIYRGRADTQY
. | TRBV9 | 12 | ASSVRSSGNTIY
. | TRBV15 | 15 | ATSRDVADSSTDTQY
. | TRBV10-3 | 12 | AISDPDDPGEQF
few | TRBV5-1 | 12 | ASSLGQGAKTQY
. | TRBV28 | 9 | ASSWGAEQY
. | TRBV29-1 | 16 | SVETGTGGYLSYNEQF
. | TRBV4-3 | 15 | ASSQDITGGFGGELF
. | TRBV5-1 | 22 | ASSLVWRGSRDRVQAFRDTEAF
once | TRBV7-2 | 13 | ASSLQASWQETQY
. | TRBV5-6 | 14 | ASSFCGHRLYNEQF
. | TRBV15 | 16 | ATSRDPGPFAPYNEQF
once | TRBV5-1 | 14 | ASSLAGGRASDTQY
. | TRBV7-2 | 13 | ASSSRDRVGHEQY
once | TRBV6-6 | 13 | ASSRDSLNTGELF
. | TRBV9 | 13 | ASSVFSGRYNEQF
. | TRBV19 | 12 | ASRRQGTAYEQY
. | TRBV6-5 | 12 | ASSYSRAGAEAF
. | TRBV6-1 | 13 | ASSSGTYSNQPQH